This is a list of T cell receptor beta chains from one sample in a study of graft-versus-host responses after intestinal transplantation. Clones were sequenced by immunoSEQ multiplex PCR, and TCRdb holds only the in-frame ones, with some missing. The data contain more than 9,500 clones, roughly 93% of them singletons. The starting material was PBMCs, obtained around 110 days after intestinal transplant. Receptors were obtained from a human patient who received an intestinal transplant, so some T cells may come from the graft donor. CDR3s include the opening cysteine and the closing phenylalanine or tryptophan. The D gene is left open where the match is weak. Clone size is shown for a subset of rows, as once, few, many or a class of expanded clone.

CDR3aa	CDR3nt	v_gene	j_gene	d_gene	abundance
CASSTSGRVYEQYF	TGTGCCAGCAGCACTAGCGGGAGGGTCTACGAGCAGTACTTC	TRBV7-8	TRBJ2-7	TRBD2	NA
CASSLLFRGRALYEQYF	TGTGCCAGCAGTCTCCTATTCCGAGGGAGGGCCCTATACGAGCAGTACTTC	TRBV28	TRBJ2-7	TRBD2	NA
CASSGSGGGTFSYEQYF	TGTGCCAGCAGCGGATCCGGGGGGGGGACATTCTCCTACGAGCAGTACTTC	TRBV27	TRBJ2-7	TRBD2	NA
CASSLGQGFYEQFF	TGTGCCAGCAGTTTGGGACAGGGCTTCTATGAGCAGTTCTTC	TRBV27	TRBJ2-1	TRBD1	NA
CASRPGQGAGELFF	TGTGCCAGCAGGCCGGGACAGGGTGCCGGGGAGCTGTTTTTT	TRBV6-5	TRBJ2-2	TRBD1	once
CASGSSYEQYF	TGTGCCAGCGGGAGCTCCTACGAGCAGTACTTC	TRBV28	TRBJ2-7	NA	NA
CASSPGTAAQETQYF	TGTGCCAGCAGCCCCGGGACAGCCGCCCAAGAGACCCAGTACTTC	TRBV11-3	TRBJ2-5	TRBD1	NA
CASSFMNNGYTF	TGTGCCAGCAGTTTCATGAACAATGGCTACACCTTC	TRBV6-1	TRBJ1-2	NA	NA
CASSLTTSGSFPGELFF	TGTGCCAGCAGTTTAACGACTAGCGGGAGTTTTCCCGGGGAGCTGTTTTTT	TRBV27	TRBJ2-2	TRBD2	NA
CASRWTGDQPQHF	TGTGCCAGCAGGTGGACAGGGGATCAGCCCCAGCATTTT	TRBV2	TRBJ1-5	TRBD1	NA
CASSAGTVNTGELFF	TGTGCCAGCAGCGCCGGGACAGTCAACACCGGGGAGCTGTTTTTT	TRBV7-9	TRBJ2-2	TRBD1	NA
CASSSTGGRGYGYTF	TGTGCCAGCAGCTCAACAGGGGGCAGGGGCTATGGCTACACCTTC	TRBV9	TRBJ1-2	TRBD1	NA
CASSPYWGGELFF	TGTGCCAGCAGCCCCTATTGGGGGGGGGAGCTGTTTTTT	TRBV9	TRBJ2-2	NA	NA
CASSSGQNNEQFF	TGCGCCAGCAGCTCAGGACAGAACAATGAGCAGTTCTTC	TRBV5-1	TRBJ2-1	NA	NA
CASSSRQGVNTGELFF	TGCGCCAGCAGCTCAAGACAGGGGGTTAACACCGGGGAGCTGTTTTTT	TRBV5-1	TRBJ2-2	TRBD1	NA
CASSLAKSGGELFF	TGTGCCAGCAGCTTGGCCAAGTCCGGCGGGGAGCTGTTTTTT	TRBV5-8	TRBJ2-2	NA	NA
CASSIPRDRRLLYGYTF	TGTGCCAGTAGTATCCCCCGGGACAGGCGACTCTTGTATGGCTACACCTTC	TRBV19	TRBJ1-2	TRBD1	NA
CASKTGTASYEQYF	TGTGCCAGCAAGACCGGGACGGCTTCCTACGAGCAGTACTTC	TRBV6-6	TRBJ2-7	NA	few
CASSYTTGWSGYTF	TGTGCCAGCAGTTATACTACAGGGTGGTCTGGCTACACCTTC	TRBV27	TRBJ1-2	NA	NA
CASSSMGTSGRDRETQYF	TGTGCCAGCAGCTCAATGGGGACTAGCGGGAGAGATAGGGAGACCCAGTACTTC	TRBV11-2	TRBJ2-5	TRBD2	NA
CSVRAPYGYTF	TGTTCGGTCAGGGCACCATATGGCTACACCTTC	TRBV28	TRBJ1-2	NA	NA
CASRPQGTGNQPQHF	TGTGCCAGCAGGCCCCAGGGGACTGGCAATCAGCCCCAGCATTTT	TRBV6-6	TRBJ1-5	NA	NA
CASSLGQGPTYEQYF	TGTGCCAGCAGCTTAGGGCAGGGTCCAACCTACGAGCAGTACTTC	TRBV7-6	TRBJ2-7	NA	NA
CASSESGTGDEQYF	TGCGCCAGCAGTGAGTCCGGGACAGGGGACGAGCAGTACTTC	TRBV10-1	TRBJ2-7	TRBD1	NA
CASRQLGTGEQPQHF	TGTGCCAGCAGACAGTTAGGGACAGGGGAACAGCCCCAGCATTTT	TRBV6-5	TRBJ1-5	TRBD1	NA
CASSTAGQSTGELFF	TGTGCCAGCAGTACCGCGGGACAGTCAACCGGGGAGCTGTTTTTT	TRBV28	TRBJ2-2	NA	once
CASSFGTGNQPQHF	TGTGCCAGCAGTTTTGGGACAGGGAATCAGCCCCAGCATTTT	TRBV6-6	TRBJ1-5	TRBD1	NA
CASSLIAGEYEQYF	TGTGCCAGCAGCTTAATTGCAGGGGAGTACGAGCAGTACTTC	TRBV11-2	TRBJ2-7	NA	NA
CASSEVPTGMNGNTIYF	TGTGCCAGCAGTGAAGTTCCCACTGGGATGAACGGAAACACCATATATTTT	TRBV6-1	TRBJ1-3	NA	NA
CASSSRGRGTEAFF	TGTGCCAGCAGTTCCAGGGGGCGCGGAACTGAAGCTTTCTTT	TRBV27	TRBJ1-1	TRBD1	NA
CASSIRYRGHSTEAFF	TGTGCCAGTAGTATAAGGTACAGGGGGCATAGCACTGAAGCTTTCTTT	TRBV19	TRBJ1-1	TRBD1	NA
CSVHDSPYEQYF	TGCAGCGTCCACGACAGTCCCTACGAGCAGTACTTC	TRBV29-1	TRBJ2-7	NA	NA
CASSELARHNEQFF	TGTGCCAGCAGTGAACTGGCTCGCCACAATGAGCAGTTCTTC	TRBV2	TRBJ2-1	NA	NA
CASSLGQASYEQYF	TGCGCCAGCAGCTTGGGACAGGCCTCCTACGAGCAGTACTTC	TRBV5-1	TRBJ2-7	NA	NA
CASSPGTLYNEQFF	TGTGCCAGCAGCCCCGGGACACTTTACAATGAGCAGTTCTTC	TRBV11-2	TRBJ2-1	NA	NA
CASSLLSDTQYF	TGTGCCAGCAGCTTATTATCAGATACGCAGTATTTT	TRBV7-6	TRBJ2-3	NA	NA
CASSEGNQPQHF	TGTGCCAGCAGTGAAGGGAACCAGCCCCAGCATTTT	TRBV2	TRBJ1-5	NA	once
CASSPRRVGAYEQYF	TGTGCCAGCAGTCCCCGGAGGGTGGGTGCCTACGAGCAGTACTTC	TRBV6-6	TRBJ2-7	NA	NA
CASSLDNQETQYF	TGCGCCAGCAGCTTAGACAACCAAGAGACCCAGTACTTC	TRBV5-1	TRBJ2-5	NA	NA
CASSSGSLTDTQYF	TGTGCCAGCAGCTCGGGTAGCTTGACAGATACGCAGTATTTT	TRBV11-2	TRBJ2-3	NA	NA
CASSSPNVIGYEQYF	TGTGCCAGCAGCTCCCCCAACGTTATTGGCTACGAGCAGTACTTC	TRBV5-6	TRBJ2-7	NA	NA
CASSLTASYEQYF	TGTGCCAGCAGTTTAACAGCCTCCTACGAGCAGTACTTC	TRBV27	TRBJ2-7	NA	NA
CSAYRGGRMNTEAFF	TGCAGCGCATATAGGGGGGGACGGATGAACACTGAAGCTTTCTTT	TRBV29-1	TRBJ1-1	NA	NA
CASIDSHSRQYF	TGTGCCAGCATAGACAGCCACTCTAGGCAGTACTTC	TRBV2	TRBJ2-5	NA	NA
CASRIGGTVYNEQFF	TGTGCCAGCAGAATAGGGGGGACGGTCTACAATGAGCAGTTCTTC	TRBV7-8	TRBJ2-1	NA	NA
CASSPIAGGTDTQYF	TGTGCCAGCTCACCAATAGCGGGAGGAACAGATACGCAGTATTTT	TRBV18	TRBJ2-3	TRBD2	NA
CASSVEGSGIANEQFF	TGTGCCAGCAGCGTAGAGGGTAGCGGGATTGCGAATGAGCAGTTCTTC	TRBV9	TRBJ2-1	TRBD2	NA
CASSVVGDGPDTQYF	TGTGCCAGCAGTGTGGTAGGGGACGGGCCAGATACGCAGTATTTT	TRBV6-1	TRBJ2-3	NA	NA
CASSGGAWVYNEQFF	TGTGCCAGCAGCGGCGGCGCATGGGTTTACAATGAGCAGTTCTTC	TRBV6-1	TRBJ2-1	NA	NA
CASSYTSPSADTQYF	TGTGCCAGCAGCTACACTAGCCCCTCCGCAGATACGCAGTATTTT	TRBV7-9	TRBJ2-3	NA	NA
CASRDTRGNEQFF	TGTGCCAGCAGGGATACTAGGGGTAATGAGCAGTTCTTC	TRBV25-1	TRBJ2-1	NA	NA
CASSYSGTTGYTF	TGTGCCAGCAGTTACTCCGGGACTACTGGCTACACCTTC	TRBV6-5	TRBJ1-2	NA	NA
CASSIAGTGSYGYTF	TGTGCCAGCAGCATAGCCGGGACAGGGAGTTATGGCTACACCTTC	TRBV5-4	TRBJ1-2	TRBD1	NA